Each of the 19 T cell receptor beta chains below was sequenced from the same sample in a study of T cells in Graves' hyperthyroidism and ophthalmopathy. TCR beta CDR3 regions were amplified from RNA transcripts. Researchers ran a first-round RT-PCR on the TCR CDR3 using the HTBI primer set. TCRdb reanalysed the multiplex PCR reads using MiXCR and keeps one entry per CDR3 protein. The table lists 300,000 to 450,000 distinct CDR3 sequences, under 15% of them singletons. The sample taken for sequencing was blood. The receptors were sampled from a young woman with Graves' hyperthyroidism.

A word on this clonotype: A clone one base away is much larger, so this may be a read error. V gene TRBV3-1 combines with J gene TRBJ2-5, with D hard to call. The CDR3 has 13 amino acids. CDR1 and CDR2 from the germline V gene are LGHDT and YNNKEL (reference sequence). CDR3: CASRELYQETQHF. The CDR3 nucleotides read TGTGCCAGCAGGGAGTTGTACCAAGAGACCCAGCACTTC.

The sample holds many counts of this clonotype. The V and J genes are TRBV29-1 and TRBJ2-7; D possibly corresponds to TRBD2 (5 bases). The CDR3 spans 15 residues. Germline V lookup: CDR1 SQVTM, CDR2 ANQGSEA. V lost 4 bases and J 7 bases, leaving 23 bases between the germline ends. The CDR3 loop is CSVAVRLAPTGEQYF. CDR3 in DNA: TGCAGCGTTGCCGTCAGGTTAGCCCCTACGGGGGAGCAGTACTTC.

This clonotype came up a few times. The rearrangement uses TRBV9 and TRBJ1-3; D not resolved. In germline, CDR1 is SGDLS, CDR2 YYNGEE. Trimming removed 5 bases from V and 4 bases from J, with 19 bases in between. The CDR3 runs to 16 residues. The CDR3 nucleotides read TGTGCCAGCAGTGCCAATCCCGGGAAGCCCGGAAACACCATATATTTT. Translated, it gives CASSANPGKPGNTIYF.

This clonotype appeared many times. The chain uses TRBV15 and TRBJ2-3; D tentatively fits TRBD1 or TRBD2 (5 bases each). CDR3 length: 20 amino acids. Per germline, CDR1 LNHNV and CDR2 YYDKDF (reference sequence). V lost 2 bases and J lost 4, with 28 bases in between. The CDR3 DNA sequence: TGTGCCACCAGCAGACCGGCCCCCCAACGGGACCTAATTGACCCAGATACGCAGTATTTT. Encoded protein: CATSRPAPQRDLIDPDTQYF.

Ten or more counts support this clonotype. CDR3: CSVEGQGGTDTQYF. CDR3 in DNA: TGCAGCGTTGAGGGGCAGGGAGGCACAGATACGCAGTATTTT. This rearrangement joins TRBV29-1 to TRBJ2-3, with D perhaps TRBD1 or TRBD2 (5 bases each). Germline loops: CDR1 SQVTM, CDR2 ANQGSEA. The length of the CDR3 is 14 residues. Between the trimmed V and J ends, which lost 3 bases and 1 base, there was a span of 11 bases.

This clonotype was seen repeatedly, ten times or more. The chain employs TRBV5-1 and TRBJ2-2; no clear D gene. Trimming removed 2 bases at V and 3 bases at J, with 5 bases between. CDR3 length: 13 amino acids. In germline, CDR1 is SGHRS, CDR2 YFSETQ. The CDR3 sequence: CASSFTDTGELFF. The CDR3 bases are TGCGCCAGCAGCTTTACGGACACCGGGGAGCTGTTTTTT.

The chain is built from TRBV9 and TRBJ2-2; 13 nucleotides line up with TRBD2. The CDR3 totals 16 residues. Germline V CDR1 and CDR2: SGDLS, YYNGEE. V lost 7 bases to trimming and J lost 7 bases; unmatched junction nucleotides: 10. The CDR3 DNA is TGTGCCAGCGACGTGGGGACTAGCGGGGTTGGCGGGGAGCTGTTTTTT. Protein product: CASDVGTSGVGGELFF.

This clonotype was counted only a few times. V is TRBV5-6 and J is TRBJ1-2, with D perhaps TRBD1 (5 bases). Germline CDR1 is SGHDT and CDR2 is YYEEEE. The CDR3 has 15 residues. The germline V and J ends were trimmed by 0 bases and 0 bases, with 9 bases remaining between them. CDR3 protein: CASSLDRRTNYGYTF. The CDR3 bases are TGTGCCAGCAGCTTGGACAGGCGAACTAACTATGGCTACACCTTC.

Only a few counts were recorded for this clonotype. V gene TRBV20-1 combines with J gene TRBJ1-5, with 7 bases lining up with TRBD1. J lost 6 bases, V lost 2 bases, and 7 bases had no gene match. Per germline, CDR1 DFQATT and CDR2 SNEGSKA (reference sequence). The CDR3 is made up of 14 amino acids. The CDR3 is CSARNQGGGQPQHF. The DNA of the CDR3 is TGCAGTGCTAGAAATCAGGGGGGGGGTCAGCCCCAGCATTTT.

On this clonotype: This could be a read error, since a much larger clone is one nucleotide away. The CDR3 reads CASSQGRGVGYTF. CDR3 sequence (DNA): TGTGCCAGCAGCCAAGGACGGGGGGTCGGCTACACCTTC. This chain links TRBV3-1 with TRBJ1-2; a weak D match, TRBD1 (5 bases). V was pared by 1 base and J by 8 bases, with 11 bases between. This CDR3 has 13 residues. Germline V gene lookup returns CDR1 LGHDT and CDR2 YNNKEL (reference sequence).

This clonotype was counted ten times or more. The rearrangement joins TRBV29-1 to TRBJ1-1; 7 positions agree with TRBD1. The CDR3 sequence is 13 residues long. Germline V lookup: CDR1 SQVTM, CDR2 ANQGSEA. V was pared by 8 bases and J by 3 bases, with 9 bases of the junction left unmatched. CDR3 region: CSMTGTADTEAFF. The CDR3 DNA is TGCAGCATGACAGGGACAGCCGACACTGAAGCTTTCTTT.

This clonotype was picked up many times. The chain uses TRBV13 and TRBJ1-1; possibly TRBD1 for D (6 bases). Germline-derived CDR1 and CDR2 are PRHDT and FYEKMQ (reference sequence). V was shortened by 5 bases and J by 4 bases, with 11 bases between the two germline ends. The CDR3 loop spans 13 amino acids. For the CDR3, the DNA is TGTGCCAGCAGCAATAGGGGGGCCACTGAAGCTTTCTTT. Translating gives CASSNRGATEAFF.

There are many counts of this clonotype. This sequence joins TRBV30 and TRBJ2-1; tentatively, D is TRBD1 or TRBD2 (5 bases each). This CDR3 spans 13 amino acids. Germline CDR1 is GTSNPN and CDR2 is SVGIG (reference sequence). Between the trimmed V and J ends, which lost 1 base and 5 bases, there was a span of 9 bases. In DNA form, the CDR3 reads TGTGCCTGGAGTGCGGGACCTAACAATGAGCAGTTCTTC. It encodes CAWSAGPNNEQFF.

At least ten counts were recorded for this clonotype. The chain uses TRBV5-6 and TRBJ1-2; 8 positions match TRBD1. The CDR3 spans 15 residues. V gave up 4 bases and J gave up 5 bases; unmatched junction bases: 10. Germline CDR1 is SGHDT and CDR2 is YYEEEE. CDR3 residues: CASSRIDRGGYGYTF. CDR3 coding DNA: TGTGCCAGCAGCCGGATCGACAGGGGCGGATATGGCTACACCTTC.

This clonotype was counted at least ten times. The V gene is TRBV6-1, the J gene TRBJ1-1, with D perhaps TRBD1 (6 bases). Germline lookup yields CDR1 MNHNS and CDR2 SASEGT. V lost 7 bases to trimming and J lost 0 bases, with 15 bases between them. CDR3 length equals 15 residues. The CDR3 reads CASKLYRDMNTEAFF. The DNA of the CDR3 is TGTGCCAGCAAACTTTACAGGGACATGAACACTGAAGCTTTCTTT.

This clonotype was counted ten times or more. The V gene is TRBV2, the J gene TRBJ2-7; perhaps TRBD2 as D (6 bases). V was trimmed by 1 base and J by 5 bases, leaving 12 bases between them. This CDR3 is 14 amino acids long. Germline assignment: CDR1 SNHLY and CDR2 FYNNEI. The CDR3 DNA reads TGTGCCAGCAGTGAAGATATCGGGAGAAACGAGCAGTACTTC. It translates to CASSEDIGRNEQYF.

CDR3 sequence reads: CASSRGSYTF. For the CDR3, the DNA is TGTGCCAGCAGCAGGGGAAGCTACACCTTC. This chain connects TRBV6-1 to TRBJ1-2; maybe TRBD1 (6 bases). This CDR3 has 10 residues. CDR1 MNHNS and CDR2 SASEGT come from the germline V gene. V was cut by 6 bases and J by 9 bases, with 8 bases left in between.

This chain uses TRBV7-3 with TRBJ2-7; TRBD1 aligns across 9 bases. CDR1 SGHTA and CDR2 FQGTGA come from the germline V gene. This CDR3 comprises 15 residues. Trimming at V came to 2 bases and at J to 3 bases, leaving 5 bases not matched to a gene. The CDR3 reads CASSLSGQGSYEQYF. The CDR3 DNA sequence: TGTGCCAGCAGCTTATCGGGACAGGGAAGCTACGAGCAGTACTTC.

Ten or more counts support this clonotype. The V gene is TRBV27, the J gene TRBJ1-4, with 11 positions matching TRBD1. This CDR3 is 17 amino acids long. Germline CDR1 reads MNHEY; CDR2 reads SMNVEV (reference sequence). V dropped 6 bases and J dropped 2; count of bases not matched to a gene: 8. The DNA of the CDR3 is TGTGCCAGCAGACCGGGACAGGGGGGTATTACTAATGAAAAACTGTTTTTT. Amino acid sequence: CASRPGQGGITNEKLFF.